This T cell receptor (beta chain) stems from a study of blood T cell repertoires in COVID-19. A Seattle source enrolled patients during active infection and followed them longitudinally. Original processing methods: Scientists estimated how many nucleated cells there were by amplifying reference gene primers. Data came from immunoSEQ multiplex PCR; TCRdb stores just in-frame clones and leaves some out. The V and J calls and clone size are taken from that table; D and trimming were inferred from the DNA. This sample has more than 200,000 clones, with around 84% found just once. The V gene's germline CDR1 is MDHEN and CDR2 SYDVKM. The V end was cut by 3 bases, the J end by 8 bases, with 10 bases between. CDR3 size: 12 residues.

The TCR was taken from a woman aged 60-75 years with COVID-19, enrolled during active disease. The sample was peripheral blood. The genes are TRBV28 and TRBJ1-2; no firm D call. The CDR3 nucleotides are TGTGCCAGCAGTTTGAGGCGGCCCGGCTACACCTTC. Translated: CASSLRRPGYTF.